This T cell receptor beta chain was retrieved from a study of blood T cell repertoires in COVID-19. The wider study: The samples span acute and convalescent COVID-19 from the United States, Italy and Spain.

Germline CDR1 and CDR2: SGHTA and FQGNSA. V lost 3 bases and J lost 5, with 14 bases in between. The CDR3 is made up of 14 amino acids. Generated by immunoSEQ multiplex PCR, the TCRdb table keeps only in-frame clones and is missing some. The table has 40,000 or so clones, 90% seen once. The chain links TRBV7-2 to TRBJ2-7; D may be TRBD1 (5 bases). Input material: peripheral blood. The TCR was taken from a man aged 55 to 70 with active or convalescent COVID-19. The CDR3 nucleotides read TGTGCCAGCAGCTTTGGGCAGGGTTACGACGAGCAGTACTTC. Amino acids: CASSFGQGYDEQYF.